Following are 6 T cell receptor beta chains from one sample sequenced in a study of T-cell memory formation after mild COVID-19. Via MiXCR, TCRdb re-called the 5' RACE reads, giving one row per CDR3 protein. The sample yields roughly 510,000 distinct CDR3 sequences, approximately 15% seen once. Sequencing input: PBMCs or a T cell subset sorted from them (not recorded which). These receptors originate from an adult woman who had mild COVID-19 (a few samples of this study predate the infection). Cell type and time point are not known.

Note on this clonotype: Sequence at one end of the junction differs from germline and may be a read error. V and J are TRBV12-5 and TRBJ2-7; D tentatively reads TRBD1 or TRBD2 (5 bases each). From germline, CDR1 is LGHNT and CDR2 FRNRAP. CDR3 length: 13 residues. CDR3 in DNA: TGTGCTAGTGGATTGGGACCCTCCTACGAGCAGTACTTC. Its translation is CASGLGPSYEQYF. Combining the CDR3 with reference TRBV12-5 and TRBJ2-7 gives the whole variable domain DARVTQTPRHKVTEMGQEVTMRCQPILGHNTVFWYRQTMMQGLELLAYFRNRAPLDDSGMPKDRFSAEMPDATLATLKIQPSEPRDSAVYFCASGLGPSYEQYFGPGTRLTVT.

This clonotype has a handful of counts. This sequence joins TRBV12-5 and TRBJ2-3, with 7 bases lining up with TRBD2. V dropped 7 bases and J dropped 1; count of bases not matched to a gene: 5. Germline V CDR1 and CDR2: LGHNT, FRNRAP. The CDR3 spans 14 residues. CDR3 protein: CASAPAGGTDTQYF. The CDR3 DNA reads TGTGCTAGTGCCCCCGCGGGGGGCACAGATACGCAGTATTTT.

The CDR3 region is CASSLAKNTDTQYF. The CDR3 DNA is TGTGCCAGCAGCTTGGCCAAAAACACAGATACGCAGTATTTT. The rearrangement links TRBV7-2 to TRBJ2-3, with D unresolved. Germline CDR1 SGHTA, CDR2 FQGNSA. The CDR3 is 14 amino acids. V lost 3 bases, J lost 2 bases, and 9 bases lay in between.

The DNA of the CDR3 is TGTGCCAGCAGCCCGGGGGGCCCCTACAATGAGCAGTTCTTC. It specifies CASSPGGPYNEQFF. The V and J genes are TRBV7-3 and TRBJ2-1, with a possible D match to TRBD2 (7 bases). CDR1 and CDR2 (germline): SGHTA, FQGTGA. V dropped 5 bases and J dropped 2 bases, with 10 bases sitting between them. CDR3 length equals 14 residues. The full variable domain, with the rest looked up from reference TRBV7-3 and TRBJ2-1, is GAGVSQTPSNKVTEKGKYVELRCDPISGHTALYWYRQSLGQGPEFLIYFQGTGAADDSGLPNDRFFAVRPEGSVSTLKIQRTERGDSAVYLCASSPGGPYNEQFFGPGTRLTVL.

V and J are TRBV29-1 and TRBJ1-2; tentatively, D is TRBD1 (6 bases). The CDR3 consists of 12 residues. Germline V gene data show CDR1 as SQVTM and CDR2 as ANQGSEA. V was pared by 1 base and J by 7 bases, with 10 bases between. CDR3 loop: CSVEGNRAGYTF. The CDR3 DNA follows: TGCAGCGTTGAAGGGAACAGGGCTGGCTACACCTTC.

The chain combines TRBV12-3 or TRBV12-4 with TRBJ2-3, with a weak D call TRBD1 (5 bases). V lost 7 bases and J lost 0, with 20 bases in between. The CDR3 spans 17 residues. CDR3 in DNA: TGTGCCAGCACTTCTAACCCGACAGTTTCTAGCACAGATACGCAGTATTTT. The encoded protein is CASTSNPTVSSTDTQYF.